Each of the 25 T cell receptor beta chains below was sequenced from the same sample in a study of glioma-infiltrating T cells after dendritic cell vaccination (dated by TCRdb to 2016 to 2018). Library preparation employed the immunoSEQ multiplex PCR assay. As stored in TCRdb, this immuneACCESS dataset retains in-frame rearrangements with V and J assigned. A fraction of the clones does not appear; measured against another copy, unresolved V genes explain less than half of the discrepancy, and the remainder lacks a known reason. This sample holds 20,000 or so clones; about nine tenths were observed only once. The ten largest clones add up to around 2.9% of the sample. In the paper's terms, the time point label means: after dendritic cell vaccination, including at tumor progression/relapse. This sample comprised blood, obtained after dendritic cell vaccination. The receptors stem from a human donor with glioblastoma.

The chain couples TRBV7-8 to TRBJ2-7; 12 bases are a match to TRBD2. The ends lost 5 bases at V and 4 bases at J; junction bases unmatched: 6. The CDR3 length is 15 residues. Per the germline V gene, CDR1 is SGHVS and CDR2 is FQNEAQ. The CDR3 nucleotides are TGTGCCAGCAGCCCTAGCGGGGGGGCTTATTACGAGCAGTACTTC. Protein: CASSPSGGAYYEQYF.

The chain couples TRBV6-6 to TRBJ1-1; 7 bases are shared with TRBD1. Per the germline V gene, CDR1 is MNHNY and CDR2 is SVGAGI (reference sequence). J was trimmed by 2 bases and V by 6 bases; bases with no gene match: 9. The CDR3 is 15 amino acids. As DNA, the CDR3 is TGTGCCAGCAGCCCCCCGACAGGGATAAACACTGAAGCTTTCTTT. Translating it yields CASSPPTGINTEAFF.

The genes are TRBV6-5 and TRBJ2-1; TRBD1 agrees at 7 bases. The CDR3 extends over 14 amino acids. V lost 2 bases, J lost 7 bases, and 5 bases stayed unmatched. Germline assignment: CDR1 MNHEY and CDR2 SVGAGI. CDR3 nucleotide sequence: TGTGCCAGCAGTTACGACAGGGTAGAGAATGAGCAGTTCTTC. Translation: CASSYDRVENEQFF.

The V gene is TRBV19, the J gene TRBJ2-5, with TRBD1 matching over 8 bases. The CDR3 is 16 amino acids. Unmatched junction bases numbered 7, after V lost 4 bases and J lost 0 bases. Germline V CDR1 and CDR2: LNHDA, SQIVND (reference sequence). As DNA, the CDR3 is TGTGCCAGTAGTACACCCGGACAGGGAGACCAAGAGACCCAGTACTTC. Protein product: CASSTPGQGDQETQYF.

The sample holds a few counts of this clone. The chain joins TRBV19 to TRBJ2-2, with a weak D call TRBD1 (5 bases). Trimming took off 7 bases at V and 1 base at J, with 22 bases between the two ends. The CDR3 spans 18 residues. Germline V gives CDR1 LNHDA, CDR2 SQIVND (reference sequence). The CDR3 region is CASTDLGQGILNTGELFF. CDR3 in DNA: TGTGCCAGTACCGATCTGGGGCAGGGTATCTTGAACACCGGGGAGCTGTTTTTT.

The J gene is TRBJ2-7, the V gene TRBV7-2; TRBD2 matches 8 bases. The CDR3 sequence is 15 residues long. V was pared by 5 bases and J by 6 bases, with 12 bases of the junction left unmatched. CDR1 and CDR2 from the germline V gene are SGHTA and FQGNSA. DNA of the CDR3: TGTGCCAGCAGCACCCGCGGGGGGTCTCGGGCCGAGCAGTACTTC. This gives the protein CASSTRGGSRAEQYF.

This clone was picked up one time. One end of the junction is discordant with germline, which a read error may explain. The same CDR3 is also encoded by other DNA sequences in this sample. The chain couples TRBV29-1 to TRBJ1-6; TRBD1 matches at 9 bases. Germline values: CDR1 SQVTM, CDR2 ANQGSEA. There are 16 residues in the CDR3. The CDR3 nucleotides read TGCAGCGCTTCAACAGGGGGCGATTCCTATAATTCCCCCCTCCACTTT. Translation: CSASTGGDSYNSPLHF.

The DNA for the CDR3 is TGTGCCATCAGTGGACAGGGCTATGGCTACACCTTC. Its protein is CAISGQGYGYTF. The V and J genes are TRBV10-3 and TRBJ1-2, with TRBD1 matching 7 bases. V trimming: 4 bases; J trimming: 4 bases; junction bases outside the gene matches: 0. The CDR3 contains 12 residues. In germline, CDR1 is ENHRY, CDR2 SYGVKD.

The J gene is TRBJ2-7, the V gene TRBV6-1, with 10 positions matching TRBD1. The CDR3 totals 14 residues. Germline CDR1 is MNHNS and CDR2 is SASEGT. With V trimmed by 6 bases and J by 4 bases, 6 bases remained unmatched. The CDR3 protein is CASRPPGQGYEQYF. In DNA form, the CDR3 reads TGTGCCAGCAGGCCCCCGGGACAGGGGTACGAGCAGTACTTC.

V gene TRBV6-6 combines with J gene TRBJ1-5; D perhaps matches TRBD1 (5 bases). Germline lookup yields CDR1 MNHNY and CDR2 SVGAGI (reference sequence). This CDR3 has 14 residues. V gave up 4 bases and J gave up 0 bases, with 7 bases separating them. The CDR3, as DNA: TGTGCCAGCAGTTTTGACAGTAGCAATCAGCCCCAGCATTTT. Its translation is CASSFDSSNQPQHF.

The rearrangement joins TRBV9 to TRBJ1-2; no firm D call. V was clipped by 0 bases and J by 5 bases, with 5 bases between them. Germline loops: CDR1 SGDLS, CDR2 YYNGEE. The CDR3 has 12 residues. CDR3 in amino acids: CASSVAGYGYTF. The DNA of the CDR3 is TGTGCCAGCAGCGTAGCGGGTTATGGCTACACCTTC.

Written as DNA, the CDR3 is TGTGCCAGCAGCTACCGACAAGGTGGAGGAAACACCATATATTTT. Protein product: CASSYRQGGGNTIYF. The V call is TRBV7-9, the J call TRBJ1-3; no reliable D call. Between the trimmed V and J ends, which lost 4 bases and 4 bases, there was a span of 14 bases. This CDR3 is built from 15 residues. The germline V gene encodes CDR1 SEHNR and CDR2 FQNEAQ (reference sequence).

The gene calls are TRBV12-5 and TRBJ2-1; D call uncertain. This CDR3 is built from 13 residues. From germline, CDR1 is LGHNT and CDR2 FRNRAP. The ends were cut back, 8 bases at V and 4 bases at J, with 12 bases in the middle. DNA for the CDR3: TGTGCTAGTCTGTCTTCTAGATACAATGAGCAGTTCTTC. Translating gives CASLSSRYNEQFF.

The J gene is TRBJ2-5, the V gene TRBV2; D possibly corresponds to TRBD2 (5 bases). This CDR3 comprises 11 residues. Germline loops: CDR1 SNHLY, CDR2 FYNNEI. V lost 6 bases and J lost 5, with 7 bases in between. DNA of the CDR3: TGTGCCAGCAGGGAGGCGGAGACCCAGTACTTC. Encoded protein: CASREAETQYF. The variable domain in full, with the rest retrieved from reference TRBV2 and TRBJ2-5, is EPEVTQTPSHQVTQMGQEVILRCVPISNHLYFYWYRQILGQKVEFLVSFYNNEISEKSEIFDDQFSVERPDGSNFTLKIRSTKLEDSAMYFCASREAETQYFGPGTRLLVL.

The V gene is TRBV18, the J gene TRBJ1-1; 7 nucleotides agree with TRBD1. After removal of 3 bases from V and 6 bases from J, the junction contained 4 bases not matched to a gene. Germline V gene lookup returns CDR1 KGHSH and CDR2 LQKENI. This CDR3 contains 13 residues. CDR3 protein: CASSPRQGSEAFF. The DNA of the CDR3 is TGTGCCAGCTCACCTCGACAGGGCTCTGAAGCTTTCTTT.

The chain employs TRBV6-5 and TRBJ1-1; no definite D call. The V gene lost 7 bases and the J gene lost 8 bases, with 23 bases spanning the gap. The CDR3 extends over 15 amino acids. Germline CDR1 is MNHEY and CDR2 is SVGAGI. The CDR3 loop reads CASMPRPGLSDEAFF. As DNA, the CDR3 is TGTGCCAGCATGCCGCGCCCCGGACTTTCCGACGAAGCTTTCTTT.

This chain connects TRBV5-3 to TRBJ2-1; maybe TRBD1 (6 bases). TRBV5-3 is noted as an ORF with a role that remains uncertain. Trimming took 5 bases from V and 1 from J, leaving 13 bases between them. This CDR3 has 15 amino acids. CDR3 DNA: TGTGCCAGAAGACTTACAGGGAGTTCCTACAATGAGCAGTTCTTC. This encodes CARRLTGSSYNEQFF.

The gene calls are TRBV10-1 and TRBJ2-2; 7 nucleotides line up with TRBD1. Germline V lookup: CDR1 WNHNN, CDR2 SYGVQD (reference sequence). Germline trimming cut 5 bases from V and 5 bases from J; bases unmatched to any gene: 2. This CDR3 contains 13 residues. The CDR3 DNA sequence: TGCGCCAGCAGTAACAGGGGAACCGGGGAGCTGTTTTTT. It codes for CASSNRGTGELFF.

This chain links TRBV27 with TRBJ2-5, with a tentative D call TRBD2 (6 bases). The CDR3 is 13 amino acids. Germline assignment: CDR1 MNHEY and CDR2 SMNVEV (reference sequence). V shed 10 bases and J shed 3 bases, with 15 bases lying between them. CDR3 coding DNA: TGTGCCACCTCCCGCGGGGCCGAAGAGACCCAGTACTTC. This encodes CATSRGAEETQYF.

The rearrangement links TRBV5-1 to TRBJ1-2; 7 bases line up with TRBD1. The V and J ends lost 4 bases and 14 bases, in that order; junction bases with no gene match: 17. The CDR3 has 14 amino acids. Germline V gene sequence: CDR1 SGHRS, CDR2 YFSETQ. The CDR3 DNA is TGCGCCAGCAGCCAACGACAGGGTGACTATGTGAGGACCTTC. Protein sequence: CASSQRQGDYVRTF.

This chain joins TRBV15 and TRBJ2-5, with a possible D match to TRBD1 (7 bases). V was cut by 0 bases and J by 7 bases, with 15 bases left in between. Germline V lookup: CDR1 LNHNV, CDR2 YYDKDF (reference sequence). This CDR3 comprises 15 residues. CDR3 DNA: TGTGCCACCAGCAGAGAGGGTAGACAGGGAGGGACCCAGTACTTC. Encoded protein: CATSREGRQGGTQYF.

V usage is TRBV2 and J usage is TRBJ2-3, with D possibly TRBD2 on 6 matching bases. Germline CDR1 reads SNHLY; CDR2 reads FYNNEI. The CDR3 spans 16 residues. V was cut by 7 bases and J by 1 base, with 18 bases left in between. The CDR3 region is CASTEGRGSGTDTQYF. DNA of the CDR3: TGTGCCAGCACCGAAGGGCGGGGCTCAGGCACAGATACGCAGTATTTT.

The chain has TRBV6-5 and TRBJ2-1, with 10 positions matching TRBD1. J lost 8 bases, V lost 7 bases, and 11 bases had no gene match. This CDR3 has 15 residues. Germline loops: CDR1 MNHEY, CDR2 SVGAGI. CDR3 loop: CASTRQGAMGDEQFF. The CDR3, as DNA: TGTGCCAGCACCCGACAGGGGGCCATGGGCGATGAGCAGTTCTTC.

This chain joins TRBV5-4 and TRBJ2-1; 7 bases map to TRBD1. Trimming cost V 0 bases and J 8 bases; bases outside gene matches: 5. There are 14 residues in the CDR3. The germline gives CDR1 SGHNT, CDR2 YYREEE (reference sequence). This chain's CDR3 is CASSLDRGSYEQFF. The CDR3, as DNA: TGTGCCAGCAGCTTGGACAGGGGATCGTATGAGCAGTTCTTC.

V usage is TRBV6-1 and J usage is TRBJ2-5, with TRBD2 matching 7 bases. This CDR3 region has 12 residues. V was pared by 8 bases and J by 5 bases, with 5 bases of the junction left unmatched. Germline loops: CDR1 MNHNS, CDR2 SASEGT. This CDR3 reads CASASAGETQYF. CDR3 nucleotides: TGTGCCAGCGCTTCAGCGGGGGAGACCCAGTACTTC.